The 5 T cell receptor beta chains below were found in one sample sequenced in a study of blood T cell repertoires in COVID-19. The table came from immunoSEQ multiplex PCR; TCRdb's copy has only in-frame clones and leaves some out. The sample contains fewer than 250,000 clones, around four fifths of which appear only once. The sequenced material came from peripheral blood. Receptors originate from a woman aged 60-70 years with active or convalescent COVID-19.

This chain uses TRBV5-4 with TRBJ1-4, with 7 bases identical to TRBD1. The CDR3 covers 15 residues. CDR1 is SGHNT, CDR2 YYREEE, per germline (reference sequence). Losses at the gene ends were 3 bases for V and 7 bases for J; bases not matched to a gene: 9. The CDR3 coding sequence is TGTGCCAGCAGCTCCCGACAGGGAATGGGTGAAAAACTGTTTTTT. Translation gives CASSSRQGMGEKLFF.

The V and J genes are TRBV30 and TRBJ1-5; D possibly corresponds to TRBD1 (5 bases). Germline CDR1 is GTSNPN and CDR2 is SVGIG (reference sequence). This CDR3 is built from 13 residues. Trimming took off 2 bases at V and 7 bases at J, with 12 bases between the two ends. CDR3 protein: CAWSFRAGQPQHF. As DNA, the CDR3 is TGTGCCTGGAGTTTCAGGGCTGGGCAGCCCCAGCATTTT.

The CDR3 here is CASSVSTTGSRGNTIYF. The CDR3, as DNA: TGTGCCAGCAGCGTGAGTACTACAGGGTCGAGAGGAAACACCATATATTTT. V usage is TRBV9 and J usage is TRBJ1-3; TRBD1 is a possible D gene (6 bases). Deletions cut 2 bases from V and 4 bases from J, with 19 bases between. Germline values: CDR1 SGDLS, CDR2 YYNGEE. The CDR3 loop spans 17 amino acids.

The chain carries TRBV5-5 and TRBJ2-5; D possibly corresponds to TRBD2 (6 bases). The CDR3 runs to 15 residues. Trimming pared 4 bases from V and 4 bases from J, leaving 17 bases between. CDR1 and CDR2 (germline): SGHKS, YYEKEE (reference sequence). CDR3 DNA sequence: TGTGCCAGCAGCCTTGCGGCCTGGGGAGGAGAGACCCAGTACTTC. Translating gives CASSLAAWGGETQYF. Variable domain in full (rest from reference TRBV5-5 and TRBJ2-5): DAGVTQSPTHLIKTRGQQVTLRCSPISGHKSVSWYQQVLGQGPQFIFQYYEKEERGRGNFPDRFSARQFPNYSSELNVNALLLGDSALYLCASSLAAWGGETQYFGPGTRLLVL.

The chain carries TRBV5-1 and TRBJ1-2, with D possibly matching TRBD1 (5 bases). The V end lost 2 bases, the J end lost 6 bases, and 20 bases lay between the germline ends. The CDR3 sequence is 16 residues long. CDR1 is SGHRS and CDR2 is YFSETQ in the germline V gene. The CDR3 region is CASSFGGLGRLNGYTF. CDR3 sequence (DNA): TGCGCCAGCAGCTTCGGGGGGTTAGGCAGGCTAAATGGCTACACCTTC. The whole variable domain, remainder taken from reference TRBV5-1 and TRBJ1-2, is KAGVTQTPRYLIKTRGQQVTLSCSPISGHRSVSWYQQTPGQGLQFLFEYFSETQRNKGNFPGRFSGRQFSNSRSEMNVSTLELGDSALYLCASSFGGLGRLNGYTFGSGTRLTVV.